This paragraph reports one T cell receptor (beta chain). This clonotype was observed a few times. Its antigen target is currently unknown. Base-call qualities are not available, and no considerably larger clone is one nucleotide away. The library was generated by RT-PCR. Instrument on record: Illumina HiSeq 2500. TCRdb reprocessing: public reads trimmed at Q25 with fastp, clones called with MiXCR, in-frame beta chains kept. Here each entry gathers all rows of one CDR3 protein and keeps the most common genes and DNA. The sample has a few hundred thousand distinct CDR3 sequences on record, roughly 12% of them singletons. In total, the top ten clones hold about 10% of the sample. This sample was included in a study of response to subunit inactivated influenza vaccine (dated by TCRdb to 2017 to 2018). For the wider study: Deep quantitative T cell receptor repertoire profiling was used in the study to track responses to a trivalent subunit inactivated influenza vaccine.

Study-wide findings and limitations: The authors proposed that each seasonal influenza vaccination may bring in only a limited number of new T cells.

This sample also belongs to another study, concerning T cells expressing NK-cell markers. As the second paper documents: TCR beta cDNA libraries were made by 5'RACE template switching that added a universal primer site and unique molecular identifiers. Three sorted T-cell subsets (CD3+CD56+NKG2C+, CD3+CD56+NKG2C- and CD3+CD56-NKG2C+) from several donors had their TCR beta-chain repertoires profiled. Among the eight sequenced donors, only one was HCMV-seronegative, while the other seven were HCMV-seropositive. In several experiments an anti-gammadeltaTCR antibody was added to restrict sorting to alphabetaTCR-expressing T cells. In over 5 donors, the dominant CD3+CD56+NKG2C+ clonotypes were among the top 10 CD8+ clonotypes and accounted for roughly 1.0-8% of CD8+ T cells. Those dominant clonotypes were again the most abundant among CD3+CD56-NKG2C+ cells in a handful of donors, at roughly 25-60.1%. Whether the expanded NKG2C-expressing T cell clones were specific for HCMV antigens remained unclear. Randomly selected healthy volunteers, three men and five women, were used as the eight sequenced donors. To determine HCMV serostatus, a commercial ELISA kit was used to detect HCMV-specific IgG in serum. Peripheral blood mononuclear cells were isolated from blood by Ficoll density gradient centrifugation. Bulk peripheral blood T-cell repertoires were additionally sequenced from unsorted PBMC for about six donors. Priming for cDNA synthesis came from the TCR beta constant segment, and two successive PCR amplification steps followed. Libraries were sequenced as 2 x 150 bp reads on Illumina HiSeq 2000/2500, MiSeq or NextSeq. MIGEC handled demultiplexing of the reads and grouping by UMI, while MiTCR was used to assemble and quantify clonotypes. Only TCR cDNA sequences supported by at least two reads were kept to exclude erroneous sequences. The tcR package was used for downstream repertoire analysis, with clonotypes matched between fractions based on CDR3 nucleotide sequence plus V segment. VDJmatch was used to annotate antigen specificity against VDJdb, with one amino acid substitution allowed in CDR3.

This sequence was found in a man over 45 who received an inactivated influenza vaccine. Donor details come from another sample of the same person, matched by shared clones. The sample consisted of PBMCs from blood, taken on the day of vaccination.

The CDR3 in this case is CASSLAGGESGYTF. The nucleotide sequence reads as follows: TGTGCCAGCAGCTTAGCAGGGGGCGAGAGCGGCTACACCTTC. The chain was built from TRBV7-9 and TRBJ1-2, with 7 junctional bases fitting TRBD1. The CDR3 has 14 amino acids, counting the end cysteine and phenylalanine. Solely the CDR3 DNA is kept, with 42 bases framed from the first base. The germline V gene (reference sequence) provides CDR1 SEHNR and CDR2 FQNEAQ. From V the trimming removes 0 bases and from J it removes 8 bases, while the gene matches leave 6 bases of the junction unaccounted for.